These T cell receptor beta chains were read from a single sample in a study of blood T cell repertoires in COVID-19. The method was immunoSEQ multiplex PCR; TCRdb's version includes in-frame clones alone and lacks a portion of them. This sample yields 300,000 to 400,000 clones, of which around 85% are seen a single time; 1.5% to 2% belongs to the top ten. What was sequenced was PBMCs or T cells enriched from blood (not recorded which). The receptors were sampled from a woman younger than 45 who had been exposed to COVID-19. CDR3s include the opening cysteine and the closing phenylalanine or tryptophan. A D gene is named only where the DNA matches it firmly. Expanded clones get a size class; other rows say once, few or many, or leave the size out.

cdr3_aa	cdr3_nt	clone_size	cdr3_length	v_call	d_call	j_call
CASSGRDRGPPYEQYF	TGTGCCAGCAGTGGGAGGGACAGGGGGCCCCCCTACGAGCAGTACTTC	NA	16	TRBV25-1	TRBD1	TRBJ2-7
CATSRDTGTSGRLRSYNEQFF	TGTGCCACCAGCAGAGATACTGGAACTAGCGGGAGGTTGCGCTCCTACAATGAGCAGTTCTTC	once	21	TRBV15	TRBD2	TRBJ2-1
CALRGGAKDEQFF	TGTGCCCTGCGTGGGGGCGCTAAGGATGAGCAGTTCTTC	NA	13	TRBV9	NA	TRBJ2-1
CASSLAGSGANVLTF	TGTGCCAGCAGCTTGGCAGGGTCTGGGGCCAACGTCCTGACTTTC	few	15	TRBV5-8	NA	TRBJ2-6
CASSLSLTSGGRETQYF	TGTGCCAGCAGCTTAAGCCTGACTAGCGGGGGAAGAGAGACCCAGTACTTC	NA	17	TRBV7-2	TRBD2	TRBJ2-5
CASSGGTGDNEQFF	TGTGCCAGCAGCGGCGGGACAGGGGACAATGAGCAGTTCTTC	once	14	TRBV9	TRBD1	TRBJ2-1
CASSLNTGYGANVLTF	TGTGCCAGCAGTTTAAATACAGGGTACGGGGCCAACGTCCTGACTTTC	NA	16	TRBV28	NA	TRBJ2-6
CASSVAWPAYNEQFF	TGTGCCAGCAGCGTAGCTTGGCCCGCCTACAATGAGCAGTTCTTC	NA	15	TRBV9	NA	TRBJ2-1
CASSFSRVAGNTIYF	TGTGCCAGCAGTTTTTCCAGGGTCGCTGGAAACACCATATATTTT	NA	15	TRBV28	NA	TRBJ1-3
CASSLSGTYNEQFF	TGCGCCAGCAGCCTTAGCGGGACCTACAATGAGCAGTTCTTC	few	14	TRBV5-1	TRBD2	TRBJ2-1
CASSKEAHYNEQFF	TGTGCCAGCAGCAAAGAAGCCCATTACAATGAGCAGTTCTTC	NA	14	TRBV21-1	NA	TRBJ2-1
CASSPGTRVETDTQYF	TGTGCCAGCAGCCCCGGGACTAGAGTGGAGACAGATACGCAGTATTTT	NA	16	TRBV11-2	TRBD2	TRBJ2-3
CATLTGGNSLVHEQYF	TGTGCCACTCTGACAGGGGGAAACTCCCTCGTCCACGAGCAGTACTTC	NA	16	TRBV28	TRBD1	TRBJ2-7
CASSYAARTDGYSGNTIYF	TGTGCCAGCAGCTACGCAGCGAGGACAGACGGGTACTCTGGAAACACCATATATTTT	once	19	TRBV7-6	NA	TRBJ1-3
CASSPWTDLLAKNIQYF	TGCGCCAGCAGCCCTTGGACAGACTTACTAGCCAAAAACATTCAGTACTTC	once	17	TRBV4-1	NA	TRBJ2-4
CASRSFMNTEAFF	TGCGCCAGCAGGAGTTTTATGAACACTGAAGCTTTCTTT	few	13	TRBV10-2	NA	TRBJ1-1